This T cell receptor (beta chain) came from a study of cytomegalovirus exposure and HLA in healthy donors. The CDR3 covers 19 residues. Here immunoSEQ multiplex PCR was the method, and the copy in TCRdb shows in-frame clones only, minus some. The sample consists of under 300,000 clones, 80% to 90% of them appearing once. The genes are TRBV21-1 and TRBJ2-3; TRBD1 reflects the table's D call only, with no check against the DNA. TRBV21-1 is termed a pseudogene. This TCR came from a woman in her late teens or twenties in good health and CMV-seronegative. The sample taken for sequencing was PBMCs. Here the CDR3 DNA reads TGTGCCAGCAGCAAATGGGTAAGCCAACAGGGGCGGGTGTTAGATACGCAGTATTTT. Protein: CASSKWVSQQGRVLDTQYF.